The sequence of this TCR beta chain was determined in a study of cytomegalovirus exposure and HLA in healthy donors. Study context: Drawn from HLA-typed donors, approximately 85 million unique TCRs were held in an early data release.

The PCR employed 60 Vbeta primers together with 13 Jbeta primers. The repertoire was sequenced with immunoSEQ multiplex PCR; TCRdb's copy has only in-frame clones and lacks some. The data contain more than 55,000 clones, about 74% of them singletons. V shed 2 bases, J shed 1 base, and the junction held 7 bases outside the gene matches. This CDR3 is built from 15 residues. Germline V gives CDR1 GTSNPN, CDR2 SVGIG (reference sequence). The chain couples TRBV30 to TRBJ2-5, with 7 nucleotides matching TRBD1. What was sequenced was PBMCs. This TCR came from an older woman in good health and CMV-seropositive. CDR3 nucleotides: TGTGCCTGGAGTAACAGGGGCGCAGGCCAAGAGACCCAGTACTTC. Translation gives CAWSNRGAGQETQYF.